This TCR beta chain was obtained from a study of glioma-infiltrating T cells after dendritic cell vaccination. Overall study: Dendritic cell vaccine was injected intradermally three times, biweekly.

Amplification used 60 V beta primers and 13 J beta primers. Generated by immunoSEQ multiplex PCR, the TCRdb table keeps only in-frame clones and is missing some. The profile shows approximately 100,000 clones, around three quarters of them singletons. CDR1 is SGHDN, CDR2 FVKESK, per germline. The V and J ends lost 4 bases and 5 bases, in that order; junction bases with no gene match: 3. This CDR3 has 13 residues. The study, taken as a whole, reports: Patients with more pretreatment TILs had longer time to progression and survival. No direct clonality-survival link was found; a diverse polyclonal response may matter.

Note on this clone: The antigen is undetermined.

V and J are TRBV14 and TRBJ2-5, with 8 bases fitting TRBD1. Material: blood, obtained before dendritic cell vaccination. The TCR originated in a human donor with glioblastoma. For the CDR3, the DNA is TGTGCCAGCAGCCCAGGGGGCTGGGAGACCCAGTACTTC. The encoded protein is CASSPGGWETQYF.